Each of the 6 T cell receptor beta chains below was sequenced from the same sample in a study of blood T cell repertoires in COVID-19. Assay: immunoSEQ multiplex PCR; the TCRdb copy retains only in-frame clones and omits some. This sample has under 300,000 clones; approximately 85% occur once, and the top ten carry approximately 13%. Sequenced input: peripheral blood. The source of these receptors is a man older than 75 with acute or convalescent COVID-19.

J is TRBJ2-2 and V is TRBV19, with D possibly TRBD2 on 6 matching bases. This CDR3 has 15 residues. The germline V gene encodes CDR1 LNHDA and CDR2 SQIVND (reference sequence). V lost 3 bases and J lost 0, with 8 bases in between. The DNA for the CDR3 is TGTGCCAGTAGTATGGGAGGTACGAACACCGGGGAGCTGTTTTTT. This translates into CASSMGGTNTGELFF.

This clone was counted between two and nine times. This chain connects TRBV5-4 to TRBJ2-7; 7 nucleotides line up with TRBD2. With 0 bases clipped from V and 0 bases from J, the junction kept 6 bases outside the gene matches. This CDR3 is built from 16 residues. Looked up from germline, CDR1 is SGHNT and CDR2 is YYREEE (reference sequence). CDR3 sequence reads: CASSLGASGTSYEQYF. In nucleotides, the CDR3 is TGTGCCAGCAGCTTGGGAGCTAGCGGTACCTCCTACGAGCAGTACTTC.

This rearrangement joins TRBV28 to TRBJ1-5; D remains unclear. The CDR3 spans 15 residues. Germline V lookup: CDR1 MDHEN, CDR2 SYDVKM. V shed 8 bases and J shed 2 bases, with 16 bases lying between them. The CDR3 region is CASDNGYSRNQPQHF. For the CDR3, the DNA is TGTGCCAGCGATAACGGGTATTCGCGCAATCAGCCCCAGCATTTT.

The chain carries TRBV3-1 (or the pseudogene TRBV3-2) and TRBJ1-6; TRBD1 agrees at 8 bases. This CDR3 has 14 residues. V trimming: 2 bases; J trimming: 9 bases; junction bases outside the gene matches: 3. CDR1 and CDR2 from the germline V gene are LGHDT and YNNKEL (reference sequence). The CDR3 loop reads CASSQPTGGSPLHF. CDR3 DNA sequence: TGTGCCAGCAGCCAACCAACAGGGGGTTCACCCCTCCACTTT.

The chain carries TRBV15 and TRBJ2-7; D might be TRBD1 (7 bases). CDR3 length: 15 amino acids. The V end was cut by 0 bases, the J end by 5 bases, with 14 bases between. Per the germline V gene, CDR1 is LNHNV and CDR2 is YYDKDF (reference sequence). The CDR3 loop is CATSRDGQGGHEQYF. DNA for the CDR3: TGTGCCACCAGCAGAGATGGGCAGGGGGGCCACGAGCAGTACTTC.

This chain joins TRBV6-1 and TRBJ1-4; maybe TRBD1 (6 bases). Germline lookup yields CDR1 MNHNS and CDR2 SASEGT. The length of the CDR3 is 13 residues. V lost 1 base to trimming and J lost 9 bases, with 9 bases between them. CDR3 in amino acids: CASSEGGGQKLFF. DNA of the CDR3: TGTGCCAGCAGTGAAGGGGGGGGGCAAAAACTGTTTTTT.